This T cell receptor beta chain was retrieved from a study of blood T cell repertoires in COVID-19. About the research overall: There were acute and convalescent COVID-19 samples, and they came from the United States, Italy and Spain.

This clone has just one count. Data came from immunoSEQ multiplex PCR; TCRdb stores just in-frame clones and leaves some out. The data hold about 36,000 clones, with roughly 80% observed a single time. This CDR3 comprises 20 residues. Unmatched junction bases numbered 22, after V lost 3 bases and J lost 4 bases. The germline V gene encodes CDR1 MNHEY and CDR2 SVGEGT. V usage is TRBV6-2 or TRBV6-3 and J usage is TRBJ2-5, with TRBD2 matching 8 bases. Material: peripheral blood. The source of this sequence is a man aged 55 to 70 with active COVID-19. This CDR3 reads CASSYQLAGGLLATPETQYF. The CDR3 nucleotides read TGTGCCAGCAGTTATCAATTGGCGGGGGGACTCTTAGCAACCCCAGAGACCCAGTACTTC.